This TCR beta chain was identified in a study of human T cells and chemical hapten exposure. Study findings and constraints: Having alopecia, the donors may differ immunologically from healthy people.

CDR3 length: 13 amino acids. V was trimmed by 2 bases and J by 5 bases, leaving 8 bases between them. Germline values: CDR1 ENHRY, CDR2 SYGVKD. Noted time point: patch test 1, 2 weeks after DPC sensitization. The treatment is: therapeutic diphenylcyclopropenone sensitization with weekly scalp DPC. TCRdb called the RACE reads again in MiXCR, with one record for every CDR3 protein. The sample consists of approximately 82,000 distinct CDR3 sequences, about 11% of them appearing once. This clonotype came up many times. What it recognizes is unknown. This TCR was sampled from a man aged 35 to 55 with alopecia areata. Some clones in this sample may be carry-over from other donors' samples. This chain uses TRBV10-3 with TRBJ2-3; a weak D match, TRBD1 (5 bases). The material sequenced was whole blood, taken in connection with sensitization to the hapten diphenylcyclopropenone (DPC). The CDR3 reads CAISEATGDTQYF. The DNA for the CDR3 is TGTGCCATCAGTGAGGCAACAGGAGATACGCAGTATTTT.